A few counts support the clone carrying this TCR beta chain. Its antigen is unknown. Amplification used 60 Vbeta primers and 13 Jbeta primers. Data came from immunoSEQ multiplex PCR; TCRdb stores just in-frame clones and leaves some out. The sample has some 180,000 clones; more than 75% are singletons. These data belong to a study of cytomegalovirus exposure and HLA in healthy donors. Study-level points and caveats: A later analysis reportedly identified an Asian-associated ancestry cluster as carrying fewer N-insertions than the roughly 700-donor mean.

V lost 1 base, J lost 5 bases, and 12 bases stayed unmatched. CDR1 KGHSH and CDR2 LQKENI come from the germline V gene. This CDR3 is built from 17 residues. This sequence originates from a woman in her thirties in good health and CMV-seropositive. The J gene is TRBJ2-5, the V gene TRBV18, with 8 bases matching TRBD1. The sample was PBMCs. Written as DNA, the CDR3 is TGTGCCAGCTCACCACGGTCCCCAGGGGGCAGCGGGGAGACCCAGTACTTC. Its protein is CASSPRSPGGSGETQYF.